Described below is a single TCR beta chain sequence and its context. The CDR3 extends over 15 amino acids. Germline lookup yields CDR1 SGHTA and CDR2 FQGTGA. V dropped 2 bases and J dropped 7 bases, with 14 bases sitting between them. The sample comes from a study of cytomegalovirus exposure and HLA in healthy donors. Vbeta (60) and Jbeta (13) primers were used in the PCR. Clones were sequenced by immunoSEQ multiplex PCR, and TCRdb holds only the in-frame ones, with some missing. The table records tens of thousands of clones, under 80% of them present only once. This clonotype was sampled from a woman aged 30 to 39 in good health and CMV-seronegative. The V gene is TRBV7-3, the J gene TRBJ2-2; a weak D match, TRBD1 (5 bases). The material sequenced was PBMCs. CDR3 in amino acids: CASSLSGREVGELFF. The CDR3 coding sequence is TGTGCCAGCAGCTTATCTGGCAGGGAAGTCGGGGAGCTGTTTTTT.